This T cell receptor (beta chain) was found in a study of CD8 T cells in ankylosing spondylitis. Study-level points and caveats: A number of the motif variants had already been described in reactive arthritis synovial fluid and blood. From matched ankylosing spondylitis synovial fluid, disease-linked clones were reportedly recovered at significantly enriched levels. Disease-linked clones bore a CD8+ phenotype, appearing relatively rarely in peripheral blood. A TCR beta motif of 8 or 9 highly homologous variants appeared characteristic of ankylosing spondylitis blood.

This clonotype was seen a few times. Antigen specificity is unknown. Making use of molecular barcodes, quantitative 5'-RACE generated TCR beta libraries. Each CDR3 protein is one row after TCRdb ran MiXCR on the 5' RACE reads. Of fewer than 750,000 distinct CDR3 sequences listed, around 19% are singletons. This clonotype originated in a male donor with ankylosing spondylitis. Sequencing was performed on blood, either unsorted or a sorted T cell fraction (not recorded which).

The CDR3 reads CASSLPGSFF. Written as DNA, the CDR3 is TGTGCCAGCAGCCTACCCGGGAGCTTCTTT. This chain connects TRBV4-2 to TRBJ1-1, with D hard to call. This CDR3 is 10 amino acids long. Looked up from germline, CDR1 is LGHNA and CDR2 is YNFKEQ. Trimming left V 4 bases short and J 14 bases short, with 11 bases between.